The next 7 T cell receptor beta chains were all read from a single sample in a study of blood T cell repertoires in COVID-19. Using immunoSEQ multiplex PCR, the repertoire was profiled, and TCRdb retains in-frame clones only, with some absent. This sample yields about 66,000 clones, of which approximately 89% are seen a single time; 1.4% to 1.5% belongs to the top ten. What was sequenced was peripheral blood. All receptors come from a man in his fifties or sixties with acute or convalescent COVID-19.

This clone was counted between two and nine times. This chain uses TRBV5-1 with TRBJ2-1; 7 bases fit TRBD1. Unmatched junction bases numbered 8, after V lost 0 bases and J lost 8 bases. The CDR3 covers 15 residues. Per the germline V gene, CDR1 is SGHRS and CDR2 is YFSETQ. The DNA for the CDR3 is TGCGCCAGCAGCTTGGGTAGCAGGGGGTCTGATGAGCAGTTCTTC. It encodes CASSLGSRGSDEQFF.

V gene TRBV2 combines with J gene TRBJ1-1; a possible D gene is TRBD1 (5 bases). The CDR3 is 13 amino acids. Trimming left V 6 bases short and J 2 bases short, with 10 bases between. Per the germline V gene, CDR1 is SNHLY and CDR2 is FYNNEI. The DNA for the CDR3 is TGTGCCAGCAGACTCGACAGTAACACTGAAGCTTTCTTT. Translation: CASRLDSNTEAFF.

The chain joins TRBV10-1 to TRBJ1-1, with a weak D call TRBD1 (5 bases). The V gene lost 2 bases and the J gene lost 6 bases, with 10 bases spanning the gap. The CDR3 is 13 residues long. Germline V lookup: CDR1 WNHNN, CDR2 SYGVQD (reference sequence). CDR3: CASSEGGGAEAFF. CDR3 nucleotide sequence: TGCGCCAGCAGTGAGGGTGGGGGGGCTGAAGCTTTCTTT.

This sequence joins TRBV7-2 and TRBJ1-5; no definite D call. Trimming took 6 bases from V and 1 from J, leaving 7 bases between them. From germline, CDR1 is SGHTA and CDR2 FQGNSA. The CDR3 consists of 13 residues. In DNA, the CDR3 is TGTGCCAGCAGGTCCCAAAGCAATCAGCCCCAGCATTTT. It codes for CASRSQSNQPQHF.

The chain is built from TRBV15 and TRBJ2-1; TRBD2 agrees at 12 bases. The CDR3 sequence is 16 residues long. J gave up 7 bases and V 0 bases, and 4 bases lay outside the gene matches. Germline V gene data show CDR1 as LNHNV and CDR2 as YYDKDF (reference sequence). The CDR3 is CATSRDLAGGSNEQFF. CDR3 in DNA: TGTGCCACCAGCAGAGATCTAGCGGGGGGGTCGAATGAGCAGTTCTTC.

The rearrangement links TRBV6-1 to TRBJ2-3, with D possibly matching TRBD1 (6 bases). Germline V lookup: CDR1 MNHNS, CDR2 SASEGT. The CDR3 covers 15 residues. V lost 2 bases to trimming and J lost 0 bases, with 9 bases between them. The CDR3 DNA reads TGTGCCAGCAGTGAACAGGGGTACAGCACAGATACGCAGTATTTT. Protein product: CASSEQGYSTDTQYF.

The CDR3 protein is CASSFGQGYTIYF. For the CDR3, the DNA is TGTGCCAGCAGCTTCGGACAGGGCTACACCATATATTTT. V usage is TRBV5-8 and J usage is TRBJ1-3; 8 bases map to TRBD1. V dropped 2 bases and J dropped 8; count of bases not matched to a gene: 3. There are 13 residues in the CDR3. Germline V CDR1 and CDR2: SGHTS, YDEGEE.